Sequencing of this TCR beta chain was carried out in a study of CXCR3-negative and CXCR3-positive naive CD8 T cells. Study-wide results and caveats: Compared with CXCR3-negative naive cells, CXCR3-positive naive cells showed more hydrophobic TRB CDR3s.

A remark on this clonotype: Antigen: not known.

Each TRB cDNA library was prepared by 5' RACE (with UMI labels). Following a re-call of the 5' RACE reads, TCRdb has one entry per CDR3 protein and lacks DNA. The sample holds roughly 93,000 distinct CDR3 sequences. Germline assignment: CDR1 SEHNR and CDR2 FQNEAQ (reference sequence). This CDR3 region has 13 residues. Sequencing input: naive CXCR3+ CD8+ T cells from blood. Subset defined: CD45RO-CCR7+CD27+CD95- naive CD8+ T cells expressing CXCR3 (TNR3+). The chain uses TRBV7-9 and TRBJ1-2. The receptor's source is a human donor in good health. Some clones in this sample may be carry-over from other donors' samples. The CDR3 reads CAAQPTEYYGYTF.